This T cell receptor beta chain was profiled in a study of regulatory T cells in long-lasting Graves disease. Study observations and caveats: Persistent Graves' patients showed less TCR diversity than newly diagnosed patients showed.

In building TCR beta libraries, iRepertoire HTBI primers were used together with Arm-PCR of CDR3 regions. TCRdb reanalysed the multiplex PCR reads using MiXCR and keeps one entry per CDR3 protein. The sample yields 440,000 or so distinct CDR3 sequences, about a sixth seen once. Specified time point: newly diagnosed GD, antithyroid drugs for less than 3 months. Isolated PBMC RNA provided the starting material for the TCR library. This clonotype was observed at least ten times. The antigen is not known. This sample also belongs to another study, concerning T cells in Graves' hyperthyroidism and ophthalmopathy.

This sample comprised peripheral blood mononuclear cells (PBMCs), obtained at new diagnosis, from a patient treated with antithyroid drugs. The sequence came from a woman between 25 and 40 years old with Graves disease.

CDR3 nucleotide sequence: TGTGCCAGCAGCAGGACGGCTAACACTGAAGCTTTCTTT. This gives the protein CASSRTANTEAFF. The rearrangement links TRBV7-6 to TRBJ1-1; no firm D call. V gave up 5 bases and J gave up 2 bases, with 9 bases separating them. CDR3 length equals 13 residues. Per germline, CDR1 SGHVS and CDR2 FNYEAQ.